This is a list of T cell receptor beta chains from one sample in a study of blood T cell repertoires in COVID-19. TCRdb's copy holds only in-frame clones and misses some; the assay was immunoSEQ multiplex PCR. There are 130,000 or so clones in the sample; about 90% occur only once, and 1.5% to 1.7% lies in the top ten. The sample taken for sequencing was peripheral blood. These receptors came from a woman in her fifties or sixties with acute or convalescent COVID-19. The CDR3 runs from the conserved cysteine through the conserved F or W. Each record gives: CDR3 protein, clone size, J gene, V gene. Not all rows give a size; the values are once, few, many and, for expanded clones, a class.

CASSLDRGLRGYTF | - | TRBJ1-2 | TRBV5-1
CASTGQALLAYGYTF | few | TRBJ1-2 | TRBV7-2
CASSLTGGGHQPQHF | - | TRBJ1-5 | TRBV28
CASSQDRGGQGTGNTIYF | once | TRBJ1-3 | TRBV4-3
CATSDPRTSGGETQYF | - | TRBJ2-5 | TRBV24-1
CASRIPGDGYTF | - | TRBJ1-2 | TRBV19
CATSRALGTGDQPQHF | - | TRBJ1-5 | TRBV15
CASSAGLGETQYF | - | TRBJ2-5 | TRBV6-6
CASSHKYRGVGEKLFF | - | TRBJ1-4 | TRBV23-1
CATRQGDSPEQYF | - | TRBJ2-7 | TRBV10-3
CASSPGQINYEQYF | - | TRBJ2-7 | TRBV18
CASRGDRGRTEGTQYF | - | TRBJ2-5 | TRBV3-1/TRBV3-2
CASKQGAASETQYF | - | TRBJ2-5 | TRBV11-3
CASSPQGPGSPLHF | - | TRBJ1-6 | TRBV5-1
CASSLSGAEAFF | - | TRBJ1-1 | TRBV28
CSASGANPTGELFF | - | TRBJ2-2 | TRBV20-1
CASSGGLAGVTGELFF | - | TRBJ2-2 | TRBV5-1
CASSQNIAQGAYEQYF | - | TRBJ2-7 | TRBV4-1
CASSQGQGNNSPLHF | - | TRBJ1-6 | TRBV3-1/TRBV3-2
CASSSISGGHLVTQYF | - | TRBJ2-5 | TRBV19
CASSLGLLETQYF | - | TRBJ2-5 | TRBV9
CASSLGRGSYEQYF | - | TRBJ2-7 | TRBV5-4
CATKTSGGSYEQYF | - | TRBJ2-7 | TRBV19
CASSERGQQSNQPQHF | - | TRBJ1-5 | TRBV6-1
CASSLVQGASDEQFF | - | TRBJ2-1 | TRBV5-1
CASRGTGRSPLHF | - | TRBJ1-6 | TRBV5-8
CASSGQGYNTEAFF | - | TRBJ1-1 | TRBV18
CASDSGGLAKNIQYF | - | TRBJ2-4 | TRBV2
CASSVVLAGHNEQFF | - | TRBJ2-1 | TRBV9
CASSLGVAGVGELFF | once | TRBJ2-2 | TRBV7-8
CASSPEQITNIQYF | - | TRBJ2-4 | TRBV5-4
CASSLGPGSSLSYGYTF | - | TRBJ1-2 | TRBV11-2
CASSLDSASHYGYTF | - | TRBJ1-2 | TRBV28
CASRTRDSDTNTEAFF | - | TRBJ1-1 | TRBV2
CASRQAGGRGEQFF | - | TRBJ2-1 | TRBV6-4